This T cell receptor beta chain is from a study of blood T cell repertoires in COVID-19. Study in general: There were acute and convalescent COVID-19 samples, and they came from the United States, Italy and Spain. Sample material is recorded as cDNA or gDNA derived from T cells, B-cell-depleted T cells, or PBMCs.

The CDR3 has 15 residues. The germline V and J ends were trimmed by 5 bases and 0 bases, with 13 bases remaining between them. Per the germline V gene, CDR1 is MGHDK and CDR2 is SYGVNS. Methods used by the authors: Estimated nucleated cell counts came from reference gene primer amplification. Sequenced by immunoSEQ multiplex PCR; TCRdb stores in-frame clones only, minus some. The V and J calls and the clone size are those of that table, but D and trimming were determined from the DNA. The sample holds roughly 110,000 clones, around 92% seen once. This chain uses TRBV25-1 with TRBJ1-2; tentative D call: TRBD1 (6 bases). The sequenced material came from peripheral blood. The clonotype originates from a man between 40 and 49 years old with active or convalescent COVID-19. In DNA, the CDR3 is TGTGCCAGCAGTCCTCCAGGGGAAACTAACTATGGCTACACCTTC. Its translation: CASSPPGETNYGYTF.